The source of this T cell receptor (beta chain) is a study of blood T cells in healthy people across ages. A second roughly 7 to 12 cycle PCR used barcoded and J-beta primers. TCRdb fed the 5' RACE reads into MiXCR, producing one record per CDR3 protein. Of more than 650,000 distinct CDR3 sequences in the sample, around 24% were seen once. There are 13 residues in the CDR3. V dropped 6 bases and J dropped 2 bases, with 10 bases sitting between them. The sample also formed part of further work on T cells of mothers and their children. That source adds: The authors used all extracted RNA for cDNA synthesis, at roughly 1.5 ug per 15 ul.

What was sequenced was blood. This clonotype was obtained from a boy aged 5 to 17 in good health. V usage is TRBV12-3 or TRBV12-4 and J usage is TRBJ1-1; D is possibly TRBD1 (5 bases). Written as DNA, the CDR3 is TGTGCCAGCAGCAGGGCAGCAAACACTGAAGCTTTCTTT. This sequence encodes CASSRAANTEAFF.